This passage covers 7 T cell receptor beta chains from one sample sequenced in a study of T cells after yellow fever vaccination. TCRdb recomputed calls from the 5' RACE reads with MiXCR, one row per CDR3 protein. The sample carries 150,000 to 200,000 distinct CDR3 sequences, roughly 6.2% recorded once. This specimen was CD4+ T cells sorted from PBMCs, taken on the day of the first yellow fever vaccination. The receptor set was obtained from a man aged 18 to 30 who received the YFV17D yellow fever vaccine.

This clonotype was counted at least ten times. The chain is built from TRBV7-2 and TRBJ2-5, with TRBD2 as a possible D gene (5 bases). Trimming took 5 bases from V and 4 from J, leaving 11 bases between them. This CDR3 has 13 residues. Germline CDR1 SGHTA, CDR2 FQGNSA. The CDR3 reads CASSRGLSETQYF. Written as DNA, the CDR3 is TGTGCCAGCAGCCGTGGACTTTCAGAGACCCAGTACTTC. Drawing the rest from reference TRBV7-2 and TRBJ2-5, the complete variable domain is GAGVSQSPSNKVTEKGKDVELRCDPISGHTALYWYRQSLGQGLEFLIYFQGNSAPDKSGLPSDRFSAERTGGSVSTLTIQRTQQEDSAVYLCASSRGLSETQYFGPGTRLLVL.

This clonotype was seen many times. The chain is built from TRBV11-2 and TRBJ2-5; D is possibly TRBD1 (5 bases). Trimming stripped 4 bases from V and 2 bases from J, with 11 bases between. The germline V gene has CDR1 SGHAT and CDR2 FQNNGV. The CDR3 has 14 amino acids. The CDR3 DNA is TGTGCCAGCAGCTCCGGACATCTACAAGAGACCCAGTACTTC. It translates to CASSSGHLQETQYF. Drawing the rest from reference TRBV11-2 and TRBJ2-5, the complete variable domain is EAGVAQSPRYKIIEKRQSVAFWCNPISGHATLYWYQQILGQGPKLLIQFQNNGVVDDSQLPKDRFSAERLKGVDSTLKIQPAKLEDSAVYLCASSSGHLQETQYFGPGTRLLVL.

This clonotype came up many times. This rearrangement joins TRBV5-1 to TRBJ1-2; 7 nucleotides agree with TRBD1. Germline trimming cut 0 bases from V and 4 bases from J; bases unmatched to any gene: 6. Germline V gene data show CDR1 as SGHRS and CDR2 as YFSETQ. CDR3 length: 15 amino acids. The CDR3 nucleotides are TGCGCCAGCAGCTTGGAAGGACAGGCCCCCTATGGCTACACCTTC. Its protein is CASSLEGQAPYGYTF.

The chain combines TRBV24-1 with TRBJ1-5, with TRBD1 identical over 7 bases. CDR3 length equals 18 residues. Looked up from germline, CDR1 is KGHDR and CDR2 is SFDVKD. Trimming took 12 bases from V and 6 from J; bases not matched to a gene: 25. For the CDR3, the DNA is TGTGCCCCAGGGACCCGGGACAGTCTAGGGTGTGGCAGTCAGCCCCAGCATTTT. Its protein is CAPGTRDSLGCGSQPQHF.

This clonotype was picked up many times. The V gene is TRBV7-2, the J gene TRBJ1-2, with 7 bases lining up with TRBD1. Germline CDR1 and CDR2: SGHTA and FQGNSA. This CDR3 is built from 14 residues. J gave up 3 bases and V 6 bases, and 7 bases lay outside the gene matches. The CDR3 is CASSLLTGDYGYTF. The CDR3 DNA reads as TGTGCCAGCAGTTTACTCACAGGGGACTATGGCTACACCTTC.

In the case of this clonotype: Given a much more abundant clone one base away, this may be a read error. The rearrangement joins TRBV10-3 to TRBJ2-3; TRBD1 is a possible D gene (7 bases). V dropped 4 bases and J dropped 6 bases, with 17 bases sitting between them. The CDR3 extends over 15 amino acids. CDR1 and CDR2 from the germline V gene are ENHRY and SYGVKD. CDR3 DNA sequence: TGTGCCATCAGTGCTCAGGGGGGACGCAGTGATACGCAGTATTTT. It yields the protein CAISAQGGRSDTQYF.

This clonotype has ten or more counts. The J gene is TRBJ2-7, the V gene TRBV7-2; the D is unclear. The germline CDR1 and CDR2 sequences are SGHTA and FQGNSA. The CDR3 runs 12 residues. V gave up 5 bases and J gave up 6 bases, with 11 bases separating them. For the CDR3, the DNA is TGTGCCAGCAGCCTAACGACCTCCGAGCAGTACTTC. It yields the protein CASSLTTSEQYF.